The 11 T cell receptor beta chains presented below share a single source sample, sequenced in a study of CD8 T cells in ankylosing spondylitis. TCRdb reprocessed the 5' RACE reads via MiXCR and lists one record per CDR3 protein. Of almost 250,000 distinct CDR3 sequences detected, over 30% appear once; the ten largest clones hold roughly 4.2%. The sample consisted of blood, either unsorted or a sorted T cell fraction (not recorded which). The receptors were sampled from a male donor with ankylosing spondylitis or in good health (not recorded which).

Only a few counts were recorded for this clonotype. V gene TRBV20-1 combines with J gene TRBJ1-1; D remains ambiguous. This CDR3 is built from 14 residues. CDR1 is DFQATT and CDR2 is SNEGSKA in the germline V gene (reference sequence). V was shortened by 2 bases and J by 5 bases, with 15 bases between the two germline ends. DNA of the CDR3: TGCAGTGCTAGATCGGGCTCGGCAGTGACTGAAGCTTTCTTT. Amino acids: CSARSGSAVTEAFF.

The table lists this clonotype with a few counts. The chain employs TRBV9 and TRBJ1-1; no clear D gene. Germline V gene data show CDR1 as SGDLS and CDR2 as YYNGEE. V was shortened by 0 bases and J by 4 bases, with 10 bases between the two germline ends. The length of the CDR3 is 14 residues. This chain's CDR3 is CASSVEGLSTEAFF. CDR3 DNA sequence: TGTGCCAGCAGCGTAGAAGGCCTTTCCACTGAAGCTTTCTTT.

The chain couples TRBV15 to TRBJ2-7; the D is unclear. The CDR3 spans 12 residues. The germline V gene encodes CDR1 LNHNV and CDR2 YYDKDF (reference sequence). Trimming stripped 1 base from V and 5 bases from J, with 6 bases between. In DNA form, the CDR3 reads TGTGCCACCAGCAGAGGCCCCGACGAGCAGTACTTC. Protein sequence: CATSRGPDEQYF.

In its sample, this clonotype was seen a few times. This chain connects TRBV27 to TRBJ2-7; 7 bases match TRBD2. V shed 8 bases, J shed 6 bases, and the junction held 10 bases outside the gene matches. Germline CDR1 MNHEY, CDR2 SMNVEV (reference sequence). The CDR3 runs to 13 residues. CDR3 in DNA: TGTGCCAGCTCAAAATCCCGGGAGGTCGAGCAGTACTTC. Translating gives CASSKSREVEQYF.

This clonotype turned up a few times. The chain links TRBV11-2 to TRBJ1-1, with TRBD1 identical over 7 bases. J lost 1 base, V lost 4 bases, and 3 bases had no gene match. CDR3 length: 14 residues. Germline V gene sequence: CDR1 SGHAT, CDR2 FQNNGV. In DNA form, the CDR3 reads TGTGCCAGCAGCTCTCGGACAGGGAACACTGAAGCTTTCTTT. Amino acids: CASSSRTGNTEAFF.

The rearrangement joins TRBV27 to TRBJ2-3; 13 nucleotides match TRBD2. Germline CDR1 is MNHEY and CDR2 is SMNVEV (reference sequence). The V and J ends lost 3 bases and 0 bases, in that order; junction bases with no gene match: 6. The CDR3 has 18 amino acids. The CDR3 sequence: CASSFRTSGGHSTDTQYF. CDR3 DNA sequence: TGTGCCAGCAGTTTCCGGACTAGCGGGGGCCATAGCACAGATACGCAGTATTTT.

This clonotype turned up a few times. The genes are TRBV29-1 and TRBJ2-1, with 12 nucleotides matching TRBD2. Unmatched junction bases numbered 13, after V lost 7 bases and J lost 0 bases. Germline loops: CDR1 SQVTM, CDR2 ANQGSEA. CDR3 length: 18 residues. CDR3 bases: TGCAGCGGTTTAGGACTAGCGGGGACCTTAAGCTCCTACAATGAGCAGTTCTTC. Translated, it gives CSGLGLAGTLSSYNEQFF.

The chain uses TRBV20-1 and TRBJ1-2; no clear D. Germline CDR1 DFQATT, CDR2 SNEGSKA (reference sequence). The CDR3 covers 13 residues. Deletions cut 3 bases from V and 2 bases from J, with 10 bases between. The CDR3 region is CSASSPENYGYTF. The CDR3 nucleotides are TGCAGTGCTAGTTCCCCTGAGAACTATGGCTACACCTTC.

The chain couples TRBV6-5 to TRBJ1-2, with unresolved D. The CDR3 has 13 amino acids. Germline-derived CDR1 and CDR2 are MNHEY and SVGAGI. Trimming pared 2 bases from V and 3 bases from J, leaving 7 bases between. The DNA of the CDR3 is TGTGCCAGCAGTTACGGGCCAGACTATGGCTACACCTTC. It yields the protein CASSYGPDYGYTF.

This clonotype was counted a few times. The gene calls are TRBV10-3 and TRBJ2-7; D gene uncertain. Germline-derived CDR1 and CDR2 are ENHRY and SYGVKD. The V end was cut by 3 bases, the J end by 5 bases, with 14 bases between. This CDR3 is built from 14 residues. The CDR3 sequence is CAISDAAGPHEQYF. The CDR3 DNA sequence: TGTGCCATCAGTGACGCCGCCGGTCCCCACGAGCAGTACTTC.

The chain recombines TRBV29-1 with TRBJ2-3; 9 nucleotides match TRBD2. CDR3 length: 15 amino acids. The V and J ends lost 1 base and 8 bases, in that order; junction bases with no gene match: 10. Germline loops: CDR1 SQVTM, CDR2 ANQGSEA. CDR3 bases: TGCAGCGTTGAAGTAGCGGGGGACGAAAGAGTTACGCAGTATTTT. Translation gives CSVEVAGDERVTQYF.